Described below is a single TCR beta chain sequence and its context. What it binds is unknown. This sample was included in a study of CD8 T cells in ankylosing spondylitis. Study-wide results and limits: In ankylosing spondylitis patients, matched synovial fluid reportedly showed significant enrichment of disease-linked clones. Seemingly distinctive of ankylosing spondylitis blood was a TCR beta motif formed by eight highly homologous variants. Some motif variants were previously reported in reactive arthritis synovial fluid and blood. Disease-associated clones were CD8+ and fairly uncommon in peripheral blood.

Quantitative molecular-barcoded 5'-RACE generated the TCR beta libraries. One entry per CDR3 protein results from TCRdb running MiXCR on the 5' RACE reads. In the table there are some 800,000 distinct CDR3 sequences, 10% to 15% of which are singletons. This receptor was obtained from a male donor with ankylosing spondylitis. Sequencing was done on a sample of blood, either unsorted or a sorted T cell fraction (not recorded which).

The DNA for the CDR3 is TGTGCCAGCTCACCGAGGGACGATAATGAGCAGTTCTTC. It specifies CASSPRDDNEQFF. The genes are TRBV18 and TRBJ2-1, with D perhaps assigned TRBD1 or TRBD2 (5 bases each). The CDR3 extends over 13 amino acids. The germline CDR1 and CDR2 sequences are KGHSH and LQKENI. V lost 3 bases and J lost 7, with 10 bases in between.